This T cell receptor beta chain was sequenced during a study of T cell repertoires in cytomegalovirus infection. The wider study: Recently identified HLA-C-restricted CMV epitopes were used, and well-studied HLA-B-restricted CMV epitopes were used as well. CMV infection plus the matching HLA type was flagged by public TCR beta signatures.

Turning to this clonotype: The antigen is undetermined.

TCRdb re-analysed the reads in MiXCR, keeping a single row per CDR3 protein. Counted here are about 330,000 distinct CDR3 sequences, roughly 34% occurring once; the ten biggest clones make up around an eighth. CDR3 length equals 12 residues. CDR1 and CDR2 (germline): MDHEN, SYDVKM. Trimming stripped 5 bases from V and 9 bases from J, with 13 bases between. Study-wide findings and caveats: The ex vivo response showed dominance by HLA-C-restricted CMV-specific TCR beta clonotypes. Carriers of CMV and the relevant HLA type were discriminated by public TCR beta frequency.

The chain joins TRBV28 to TRBJ1-1; D might be TRBD1 (5 bases). This material consisted of cultured PBMCs, taken from culture after CMV antigen stimulation. The receptor's source is a human donor in good health (CMV status not recorded). Some clones in this sample may be carry-over from other donors' samples. The CDR3 is CASSGDSRKAFF. Written as DNA, the CDR3 is TGTGCCAGCAGTGGGGACTCCCGGAAAGCTTTCTTT.